A single T cell receptor beta chain is shown here with its context. Assay: immunoSEQ multiplex PCR; the TCRdb copy retains only in-frame clones and omits some. This table has about 150,000 clones, around 88% appearing once. This sample was taken from a study of T cell responses to AZD1222 COVID-19 vaccine. The junction had 6 bases not matched to a gene; V was cut back by 9 bases and J by 4 bases. The CDR3 is 13 residues long. Germline V gene lookup returns CDR1 MNHEY and CDR2 SVGAGI. The gene calls are TRBV6-5 and TRBJ1-3, with 7 bases lining up with TRBD1. The TCR comes from an adult in good health. The sample in question was peripheral blood, obtained on day 0 of AZD1222 vaccination. CDR3 DNA sequence: TGTGCCAGTTGTAGGGGGCCGGGAAACACCATATATTTT. Its translation: CASCRGPGNTIYF.